This TCR beta chain was identified in a study of siplizumab effects on memory and regulatory T cells. Study-level results: Confirmation was lacking for the suppressive function of proliferating Tregs derived from siplizumab cultures.

Concerning this clone: Its antigen is not known.

Each sample contributed around 1.1 x 10^5 TCR templates to the assay. Here immunoSEQ multiplex PCR was the method, and the copy in TCRdb shows in-frame clones only, minus some. Here the sample spans under 100,000 clones, just under 95% being singletons. In germline, CDR1 is MNHEY, CDR2 SMNVEV (reference sequence). V was pared by 3 bases and J by 1 base, with 10 bases between. The CDR3 runs 15 residues. This receptor was identified in a human donor in good health. The sample was non-Treg CD4+ T cells sorted from blood. The rearrangement links TRBV27 to TRBJ2-4; D is unclear. The DNA of the CDR3 is TGTGCCAGCAGTTTTATCCCCCCGGCCAAAAACATTCAGTACTTC. Its protein is CASSFIPPAKNIQYF.